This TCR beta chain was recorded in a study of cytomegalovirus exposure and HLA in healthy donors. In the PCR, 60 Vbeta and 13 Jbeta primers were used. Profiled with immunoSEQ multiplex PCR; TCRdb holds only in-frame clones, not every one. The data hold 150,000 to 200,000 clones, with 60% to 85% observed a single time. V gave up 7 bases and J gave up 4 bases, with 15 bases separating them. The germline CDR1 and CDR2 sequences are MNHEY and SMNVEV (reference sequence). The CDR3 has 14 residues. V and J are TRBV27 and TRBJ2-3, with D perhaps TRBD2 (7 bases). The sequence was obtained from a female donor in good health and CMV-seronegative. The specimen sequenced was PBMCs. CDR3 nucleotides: TGTGCCAGCAACTTGAGGGGGGGCTCAGATACGCAGTATTTT. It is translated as CASNLRGGSDTQYF.